Listed below are T cell receptor beta chains from one sample, sequenced in a study of TIL therapy for anti-PD-1-resistant metastatic lung cancer. Sequencing used immunoSEQ multiplex PCR; TCRdb keeps in-frame clones, though not all of them. The table shows 52,000 or so clones, with 75% to 85% occurring only once. Sequencing was performed on blood, taken at baseline. The receptors were sampled from a person aged 25 to 85 with non-small cell lung cancer. Both conserved end residues are part of each CDR3. Fields, in order: CDR3 protein, CDR3 DNA, J gene, V gene, clone size, D gene. A D gene is named only where the DNA matches it firmly. Expanded clones get a size class; other rows say once, few or many, or leave the size out.

CASSPIQANTGELFF TGTGCCAGCAGCCCTATACAAGCGAACACCGGGGAGCTGTTTTTT TRBJ2-2 TRBV6-6 once NA
CASSSLSGRGFF TGTGCCAGCAGCTCTTTAAGCGGGAGAGGGTTCTTC TRBJ2-1 TRBV11-2 few TRBD2
CSPRHYGYTF TGCAGTCCCAGGCACTATGGCTACACCTTC TRBJ1-2 TRBV20-1 NA NA
CASSVVEREGRDKTQYF TGTGCCAGCAGCGTCGTGGAGAGGGAGGGCAGGGATAAGACCCAGTACTTC TRBJ2-5 TRBV9 NA TRBD2
CASSFEYNYGYTF TGTGCCAGCAGCTTCGAGTATAACTATGGCTACACCTTC TRBJ1-2 TRBV7-9 NA NA
CASSDQTSGGTGELFF TGCGCCAGCAGTGACCAGACCTCCGGGGGAACCGGGGAGCTGTTTTTT TRBJ2-2 TRBV10-1 NA NA
CAWRDRGRSGNTIYF TGTGCCTGGAGGGACAGGGGGCGATCTGGAAACACCATATATTTT TRBJ1-3 TRBV30 NA TRBD1
CASSGWTSGSVSYEQYF TGTGCCAGCAGTGGGTGGACTAGCGGGAGTGTCTCCTACGAGCAGTACTTC TRBJ2-7 TRBV28 NA TRBD2
CASSLGTGSYNEQFF TGTGCCAGCAGCTTAGGGACAGGGAGTTACAATGAGCAGTTCTTC TRBJ2-1 TRBV7-9 once TRBD1
CASSQDRREGNEQFF TGCGCCAGCAGCCAAGATCGGAGGGAGGGAAATGAGCAGTTCTTC TRBJ2-1 TRBV4-1 NA TRBD2
CASSPPRQGARASPLHF TGTGCCAGCAGCCCCCCCCGGCAGGGGGCGCGTGCCTCACCCCTCCACTTT TRBJ1-6 TRBV28 NA TRBD1
CASSTGLPQETQYF TGTGCCAGCAGTACGGGACTCCCCCAAGAGACCCAGTACTTC TRBJ2-5 TRBV27 once NA
CASARTSGSTDTQYF TGTGCCAGCGCAAGGACTAGCGGAAGCACAGATACGCAGTATTTT TRBJ2-3 TRBV6-4 NA TRBD2
CATSEAYSNQPQHF TGTGCCACCAGTGAGGCTTATAGCAATCAGCCCCAGCATTTT TRBJ1-5 TRBV24-1 NA NA
CASSPDASLSGNTIYF TGTGCCAGCAGCCCGGATGCCTCTCTCTCTGGAAACACCATATATTTT TRBJ1-3 TRBV3-1/TRBV3-2 NA NA
CASSLSGTGNEQFF TGTGCCAGCAGTCTTTCCGGGACAGGCAATGAGCAGTTCTTC TRBJ2-1 TRBV6-6 once TRBD1
CASSPFRGQGGEKLFF TGTGCCAGCAGTCCATTTCGGGGACAGGGAGGAGAAAAACTGTTTTTT TRBJ1-4 TRBV2 NA TRBD1
CASSFGQSRANYGYTF TGCGCCAGCAGCTTTGGACAGTCGCGTGCTAACTATGGCTACACCTTC TRBJ1-2 TRBV5-1 few NA
CASSPRGQGKNSPLHF TGTGCCAGCAGCCCTCGGGGACAGGGGAAAAATTCACCCCTCCACTTT TRBJ1-6 TRBV7-2 NA TRBD1
CAWRTGVGEQYF TGTGCCTGGAGGACAGGGGTGGGGGAGCAGTACTTC TRBJ2-7 TRBV30 NA TRBD1
CASSLGLAVGNEQFF TGTGCTAGCAGCTTGGGACTAGCGGTGGGTAATGAGCAGTTCTTC TRBJ2-1 TRBV7-7 NA TRBD2
CASSLSRVNTGELFF TGTGCCAGCAGCTTATCCCGGGTTAACACCGGGGAGCTGTTTTTT TRBJ2-2 TRBV7-3 NA NA
CASSPRLAGSETQYF TGTGCCAGCAGCCCCCGTCTAGCGGGAAGTGAGACCCAGTACTTC TRBJ2-5 TRBV7-2 NA TRBD2
CASSVAEGYVNEKLFF TGTGCCAGCAGCGTGGCAGAAGGGTACGTGAATGAAAAACTGTTTTTT TRBJ1-4 TRBV9 NA NA
CASSYWGDQTDEQYF TGTGCCAGCAGTTACTGGGGGGACCAGACCGACGAGCAGTACTTC TRBJ2-7 TRBV6-5 NA NA
CASSPARVDGGELFF TGTGCCAGCTCACCAGCCAGGGTCGATGGCGGGGAGCTGTTTTTT TRBJ2-2 TRBV18 NA NA
CASLWVYTEAFF TGTGCCAGCCTCTGGGTTTACACTGAAGCTTTCTTT TRBJ1-1 TRBV6-5 NA NA
CASSLGSSGQETQYF TGTGCCAGCAGCTTAGGTAGCTCGGGCCAAGAGACCCAGTACTTC TRBJ2-5 TRBV11-2 once NA
CAWSPRLDLFRDTGELFF TGTGCCTGGAGCCCTAGGCTAGATTTATTTAGGGACACCGGGGAGCTGTTTTTT TRBJ2-2 TRBV30 once NA
CASQGANENEQYF TGTGCGTCCCAGGGGGCGAATGAGAACGAGCAGTACTTC TRBJ2-7 TRBV28 NA TRBD1
CAWSDGFRLSPLHF TGTGCCTGGAGTGATGGGTTTCGGCTGTCACCCCTCCACTTT TRBJ1-6 TRBV30 NA NA
CASIRLGGRDYEQYF TGTGCCAGCATTCGCTTGGGAGGGAGGGACTACGAGCAGTACTTC TRBJ2-7 TRBV27 NA TRBD2
CASSEGGSVDYGYTF TGTGCCAGCAGCGAGGGGGGGTCGGTTGACTATGGCTACACCTTC TRBJ1-2 TRBV7-9 NA NA
CASSLAGGNSPLHF TGTGCCAGCAGCTTGGCAGGGGGTAACTCACCCCTCCACTTT TRBJ1-6 TRBV5-5 few TRBD1
CASSQTGTFSYEQYF TGTGCCAGCTCACAAACAGGGACATTCTCCTACGAGCAGTACTTC TRBJ2-7 TRBV18 NA NA
CSVYLDSSYEQYF TGCAGCGTTTATTTGGACAGCTCCTACGAGCAGTACTTC TRBJ2-7 TRBV29-1 NA NA
CASRASWSGTSSNQPQHF TGTGCCAGCAGAGCGTCGTGGTCTGGGACATCTAGCAATCAGCCCCAGCATTTT TRBJ1-5 TRBV28 NA NA
CASSPRGGRVISRSYNEQFF TGTGCCAGCAGTCCGAGGGGCGGGAGGGTCATTAGCCGCTCCTACAATGAGCAGTTCTTC TRBJ2-1 TRBV6-6 NA TRBD2
CASSFTGIDEQYF TGTGCCAGCAGCTTTACAGGGATTGACGAGCAGTACTTC TRBJ2-7 TRBV5-6 NA NA
CASEQGYEQFF TGTGCCAGCGAGCAGGGCTATGAGCAGTTCTTC TRBJ2-1 TRBV2 few NA
CASRVYGTSGAGTQYF TGTGCCAGCAGAGTATACGGGACTAGCGGCGCAGGGACCCAGTACTTC TRBJ2-5 TRBV28 NA TRBD2